This TCR beta chain was obtained from a study of blood T cell repertoires in COVID-19. Participants were aged about 18 to 89 years from around 24 US areas. Profiling relied on immunoSEQ multiplex PCR, and the TCRdb table lists in-frame clones only, not all of them. Among roughly 320,000 clones listed, 85% to 90% were seen once. Germline lookup yields CDR1 SGHRS and CDR2 YFSETQ. The J segment lost 5 bases and the V segment lost 0 bases, leaving 4 bases of the junction unmatched. This CDR3 spans 15 amino acids. The rearrangement uses TRBV5-1 and TRBJ2-5, with TRBD2 identical over 10 bases. This TCR was sampled from a man aged 25 to 40 who had recovered from COVID-19. Sample: PBMCs or T cells enriched from blood (not recorded which). The CDR3 here is CASSLGASGSETQYF. The DNA of the CDR3 is TGCGCCAGCAGCTTGGGGGCTAGCGGGAGTGAGACCCAGTACTTC.